The 22 T cell receptor beta chains below come from one sample, sequenced in a study of CD8+ T cells in alopecia areata. cDNA reverse transcribed from extracted RNA served as the sequencing template. This table comes from immunoSEQ multiplex PCR, and its TCRdb copy is limited to in-frame clones, with some not included. In total the sample includes approximately 110,000 clones, none of them seen once. The sequencing sample was made of lesional skin. Receptors originate from a C3H/HeJ mouse with alopecia areata. MHC haplotype here: H2-k.

This clone showed up many times. The gene names here belong to mouse. The read gets to within 4 residues of the CDR3 end, and the germline J gene fills in the rest. The chain is built from TRBV31 and TRBJ1-2; D might be TRBD1 (5 bases). In germline, CDR1 is GKSSPN, CDR2 SITVG. This CDR3 contains 12 residues. Deletions cut 3 bases from V and 0 bases from J, with 5 bases between. The DNA read from the CDR3 is TGTGCCTGGAGGACAGCAAACTCC. Protein product: CAWRTANS. The full CDR3 reads CAWRTANSDYTF.

This clone was seen more than once but under ten times. Gene names follow the mouse nomenclature. The read ends 4 residues shy of where the CDR3 ends; the end is completed using the germline J gene. The V gene is TRBV13-3, the J gene TRBJ2-2; a possible D gene is TRBD1 (6 bases). There are 15 residues in the CDR3. The V end was cut by 2 bases, the J end by 3 bases, with 11 bases between. Germline V gene sequence: CDR1 NNHDY, CDR2 SYVADS. CDR3 loop: CASSDRGWDTGQLYF. The sequenced part of the CDR3 DNA is TGTGCCAGCAGTGACAGGGGATGGGACACCGGG.

In the case of this clone: The protein listed by TCRdb differs at residue 13 from the translated DNA, so the DNA translation is shown. Germline and genes: mouse. Read data end 3 residues before the CDR3 end; the end is taken from the germline J gene. V is TRBV1 and J is TRBJ1-6; D gene unclear. TRBJ1-6 is known as an ORF, though its function is uncertain. The germline gives CDR1 NSQYPW, CDR2 LRSPGD (reference sequence). V lost 5 bases and J lost 0, with 11 bases in between. The CDR3 loop spans 16 amino acids. Partial CDR3 DNA: TGCACCTGCAGTATACGACAAAATTCCTATAATTCGCCC. Its translation: CTCSIRQNSYNSP. The full CDR3 is CTCSIRQNSYNSPLYF.

This clone was detected a few times. Germline and genes here are mouse. The sequenced fragment ends 4 residues before the CDR3 boundary, so the rest is inferred from the germline J gene. The gene calls are TRBV13-3 and TRBJ2-7, with 9 positions matching TRBD1. The germline CDR1 and CDR2 sequences are NNHDY and SYVADS. The CDR3 contains 15 residues. The trim removed 2 bases at V and 3 bases at J, leaving 6 bases unmatched. Incomplete CDR3 DNA: TGTGCCAGCAGTGAAGGGGGGGACAGGGACTAT. The encoded protein is CASSEGGDRDY. The whole CDR3 region reads CASSEGGDRDYEQYF.

The table lists this clone with a few counts. Here the gene names and germline are mouse. The read ends 4 residues early relative to the CDR3; the germline J gene fills the gap. This sequence joins TRBV1 and TRBJ2-7; TRBD2 agrees at 7 bases. This CDR3 is 16 amino acids long. Germline-derived CDR1 and CDR2 are NSQYPW and LRSPGD (reference sequence). Losses at the gene ends were 1 base for V and 2 bases for J; bases not matched to a gene: 8. CDR3 amino acids: CTCSAVAGGVAYEQYF. The DNA read from the CDR3 is TGCACCTGCAGTGCAGTTGCGGGGGGGGTAGCCTAT.

The sample holds a few counts of this clone. Mouse names are used for the genes. The read ends 4 residues shy of where the CDR3 ends; the end is completed using the germline J gene. V and J are TRBV13-3 and TRBJ2-7; D not resolved. CDR1 is NNHDY, CDR2 SYVADS, per germline. The CDR3 runs to 13 residues. The CDR3 is CASSDSPRYEQYF. Partial CDR3 DNA: TGTGCCAGCAGTGATAGCCCCAGATAT.

Turning to this clone: Germline and genes here are mouse. Read coverage stops 4 residues before the CDR3 terminus; the germline J gene supplies the remainder. The V and J genes are TRBV13-3 and TRBJ2-4; maybe TRBD1 (6 bases). Germline V CDR1 and CDR2: NNHDY, SYVADS. The CDR3 covers 14 residues. Trimming removed 4 bases at V and 0 bases at J, with 9 bases between. The part of the CDR3 DNA that was read is TGTGCCAGCAGTCCAGGGGCTAGTCAAAAC. Translation: CASSPGASQN. The full CDR3 protein reads CASSPGASQNTLYF.

Details on this clone: The DNA translation disagrees with the TCRdb protein at residue 13, so the protein in this description comes from the DNA. Genes and germline come from the mouse. Read coverage stops 3 residues before the CDR3 terminus; the germline J gene supplies the remainder. This sequence joins TRBV1 and TRBJ1-6; 9 positions match TRBD1. TRBJ1-6 belongs to the ORF category, with a function that is uncertain. CDR3 length: 16 amino acids. V dropped 2 bases and J dropped 3; count of bases not matched to a gene: 2. Germline loops: CDR1 NSQYPW, CDR2 LRSPGD (reference sequence). CDR3 DNA (partial): TGCACCTGCAGTGCAAGACAGGGGGTCTATAATTCGCCC. Its protein is CTCSARQGVYNSP. The complete CDR3 protein is CTCSARQGVYNSPLYF.

Remarks on this clone: An end of the junction does not agree with germline; a read error may underlie this. The gene names here belong to mouse. The read is 4 residues too short to cover the CDR3 end, so that end is filled in from the germline J gene. The J gene is TRBJ2-1, the V gene TRBV19; D might be TRBD1 (5 bases). The CDR3 loop spans 15 amino acids. Germline CDR1 and CDR2: FNHDT and SITEND (reference sequence). The sequenced part of the CDR3 DNA is TGTGCCAGCAGAATAGGGGAGACTAACTATGCT. Protein: CASRIGETNYA. The full-length CDR3 reads as CASRIGETNYAEQFF.

In regard to this clone: Each gene name is a mouse one. Read data end 4 residues before the CDR3 end; the end is taken from the germline J gene. The gene calls are TRBV13-3 and TRBJ1-4, with 7 positions matching TRBD1. The germline CDR1 and CDR2 sequences are NNHDY and SYVADS. The CDR3 has 15 residues. Incomplete CDR3 DNA: TGTGCCAGCAGTGATGCGCACAGGGGTTCCGAA. Translating it yields CASSDAHRGSE. The whole CDR3 protein is CASSDAHRGSERLFF. Filled out from reference TRBV13-3 and TRBJ1-4, the complete variable domain reads EAAVTQSPRSKVAVTGGKVTLSCHQTNNHDYMYWYRQDTGHGLRLIHYSYVADSTEKGDIPDGYKASRPSQENFSLILELASLSQTAVYFCASSDAHRGSERLFFGHGTKLSVL.

This clone has only a few counts. Gene names follow the mouse nomenclature. The read ends 4 residues early relative to the CDR3; the germline J gene fills the gap. The chain recombines TRBV13-3 with TRBJ1-4, with D possibly being TRBD1 (5 bases). The V end lost 0 bases, the J end lost 4 bases, and 10 bases lay between the germline ends. The CDR3 is 15 amino acids. Germline CDR1 NNHDY, CDR2 SYVADS. The sequenced part of the CDR3 DNA is TGTGCCAGCAGTGATGAGGGCAGGGTCAACGAA. Translation: CASSDEGRVNE. The full CDR3 is CASSDEGRVNERLFF. Full variable domain (missing parts from reference TRBV13-3 and TRBJ1-4): EAAVTQSPRSKVAVTGGKVTLSCHQTNNHDYMYWYRQDTGHGLRLIHYSYVADSTEKGDIPDGYKASRPSQENFSLILELASLSQTAVYFCASSDEGRVNERLFFGHGTKLSVL.

A few counts support this clone. The germline and genes are mouse ones. Read coverage stops 4 residues before the CDR3 terminus; the germline J gene supplies the remainder. This chain connects TRBV13-3 to TRBJ2-5; 9 bases fit TRBD1. This CDR3 comprises 16 residues. Germline CDR1 is NNHDY and CDR2 is SYVADS. The V gene end was trimmed by 2 bases and the J gene end by 2 bases; junction bases not matched to a gene: 6. The CDR3 loop is CASSEPGTGIQDTQYF. CDR3 bases read: TGTGCCAGCAGTGAACCCGGGACAGGGATCCAAGAC.

A note on this clone: TCRdb gives a protein that differs at residue 11 from what the DNA encodes, so the protein here is translated from the DNA. All gene names here are mouse names. The CDR3 is cut off 3 residues early in the read; its end comes from the germline J gene. The V gene is TRBV5, the J gene TRBJ1-6, with D possibly TRBD1 on 5 matching bases. TRBJ1-6 is labeled an ORF, and its function is uncertain. Germline V gene lookup returns CDR1 LGHNA and CDR2 YNLKQL (reference sequence). The V gene lost 3 bases and the J gene lost 4 bases, with 7 bases spanning the gap. The CDR3 spans 14 residues. The CDR3: CASSHDRYNSPLYF. The sequenced part of the CDR3 DNA is TGTGCCAGCAGCCATGACAGATATAATTCGCCC.

This clone was found many times. Gene names and germline match the mouse. The read is 4 residues too short to cover the CDR3 end, so that end is filled in from the germline J gene. V is TRBV1 and J is TRBJ2-1, with 8 bases identical to TRBD2. This CDR3 spans 15 amino acids. CDR1 and CDR2 from the germline V gene are NSQYPW and LRSPGD (reference sequence). The CDR3 bases that were read are TGCACCTGCAGTGCAGCGGCTGGGGGGCGGGCT. Translating it yields CTCSAAAGGRA. The full CDR3 is CTCSAAAGGRAEQFF.

For this clone: All gene names here are mouse names. The CDR3 end is not reached by the read, which stops 4 residues before it; the germline J gene fills it in. The chain combines TRBV1 with TRBJ2-1; 7 bases map to TRBD1. The length of the CDR3 is 14 residues. CDR1 NSQYPW and CDR2 LRSPGD come from the germline V gene (reference sequence). Germline trimming cut 6 bases from V and 4 bases from J; bases unmatched to any gene: 6. The sequenced CDR3 bases are TGCACCTGCAGGCGACCGGGACAGTATGCT. Protein product: CTCRRPGQYA. Given in full, the CDR3 is CTCRRPGQYAEQFF.

About this clone: Genes and germline are mouse. Read data end 4 residues before the CDR3 end; the end is taken from the germline J gene. The V and J genes are TRBV13-3 and TRBJ2-3, with 10 bases matching TRBD2. CDR1 and CDR2 from the germline V gene are NNHDY and SYVADS. This CDR3 has 17 residues. J was trimmed by 2 bases and V by 2 bases; bases with no gene match: 8. The CDR3 loop is CASSEPLGGWDAETLYF. Incomplete CDR3 DNA: TGTGCCAGCAGTGAGCCACTGGGGGGGTGGGATGCAGAA.

This clone was recorded a few times. Genes and germline are mouse. Read coverage stops 4 residues before the CDR3 terminus; the germline J gene supplies the remainder. The gene calls are TRBV12-1 and TRBJ2-7; a weak D match, TRBD2 (5 bases). The CDR3 sequence is 12 residues long. Per the germline V gene, CDR1 is SGHSN and CDR2 is HYEKVE. With 4 bases removed from V and 3 bases from J, the gap between germline ends came to 9 bases. Here the CDR3 reads CASSLLGYEQYF. Partial CDR3 DNA: TGTGCCAGCTCCCTTCTGGGCTAT.

In regard to this clone: Translating the DNA gives a protein that differs from the TCRdb entry at residue 12; the protein shown here is that DNA translation. Gene names denote mouse genes. The CDR3 end is not reached by the read, which stops 3 residues before it; the germline J gene fills it in. This rearrangement joins TRBV13-3 to TRBJ1-3, with D possibly being TRBD1 (6 bases). Germline CDR1 NNHDY, CDR2 SYVADS. This CDR3 is 15 amino acids long. V lost 5 bases and J lost 0, with 12 bases in between. This CDR3 reads CASREGGSSGNTLYF. CDR3 DNA (partial): TGTGCCAGCAGGGAGGGGGGGAGTTCTGGAAATACG.

At least ten counts were recorded for this clone. Gene names are the mouse ones. The observed sequence ends 4 residues before the CDR3 terminus, with the missing tail filled in from the germline J gene. The chain joins TRBV13-3 to TRBJ2-3, with TRBD1 identical over 9 bases. The germline V gene encodes CDR1 NNHDY and CDR2 SYVADS. This CDR3 comprises 16 residues. J was trimmed by 2 bases and V by 0 bases; bases with no gene match: 4. The CDR3 spells CASSDGDRDSAETLYF. CDR3 bases read: TGTGCCAGCAGTGATGGGGACAGGGATTCTGCAGAA.

For this clone: Gene names denote mouse genes. The read stops 4 residues short of the end of the CDR3; the missing end is completed from the germline J gene. The genes are TRBV1 and TRBJ1-1, with 10 bases fitting TRBD1. Germline-derived CDR1 and CDR2 are NSQYPW and LRSPGD (reference sequence). V lost 4 bases to trimming and J lost 0 bases; unmatched junction nucleotides: 5. This CDR3 is 16 amino acids long. The sequenced CDR3 bases are TGCACCTGCAGTGACCCCGGGACAGGGGCAAACACA. It yields the protein CTCSDPGTGANT. The CDR3 in its entirety is CTCSDPGTGANTEVFF.

This clone was counted only a few times. Mouse gene names apply. Read data end 4 residues before the CDR3 end; the end is taken from the germline J gene. The chain links TRBV3 to TRBJ2-1; 9 nucleotides agree with TRBD2. The CDR3 is 16 amino acids. From germline, CDR1 is SNHLY and CDR2 FYNGKV (reference sequence). CDR3 residues: CASSLEIGGARAEQFF. The part of the CDR3 DNA that was read is TGTGCCAGCAGCTTAGAGATTGGGGGGGCGCGCGCT.

This clone was counted between two and nine times. Gene names and germline match the mouse. The read gets to within 4 residues of the CDR3 end, and the germline J gene fills in the rest. The chain links TRBV1 to TRBJ2-7, with 10 bases that match TRBD2. Looked up from germline, CDR1 is NSQYPW and CDR2 is LRSPGD (reference sequence). There are 13 residues in the CDR3. CDR3 bases read: TGCACCTGCAGAGACTGGGGGGAATAT. Encoded protein: CTCRDWGEY. The whole CDR3 sequence reads CTCRDWGEYEQYF.